This TCR beta chain was observed in a study of blood T cell repertoires in COVID-19. The CDR3 is 16 amino acids. CDR1 is MNHEY, CDR2 SMNVEV, per germline (reference sequence). V dropped 4 bases and J dropped 1; count of bases not matched to a gene: 6. Using immunoSEQ multiplex PCR, the repertoire was profiled, and TCRdb retains in-frame clones only, with some absent. This sample has fewer than 75,000 clones, with roughly 80% found just once. This clonotype was sampled from a human donor in a cohort sampled during active COVID-19. The chain has TRBV27 and TRBJ2-7, with 11 bases fitting TRBD2. The sample consisted of peripheral blood. The CDR3 loop is CASSSSSGGLSYEQYF. The CDR3 DNA reads TGTGCCAGCAGTTCCTCTAGCGGGGGGTTATCCTACGAGCAGTACTTC.